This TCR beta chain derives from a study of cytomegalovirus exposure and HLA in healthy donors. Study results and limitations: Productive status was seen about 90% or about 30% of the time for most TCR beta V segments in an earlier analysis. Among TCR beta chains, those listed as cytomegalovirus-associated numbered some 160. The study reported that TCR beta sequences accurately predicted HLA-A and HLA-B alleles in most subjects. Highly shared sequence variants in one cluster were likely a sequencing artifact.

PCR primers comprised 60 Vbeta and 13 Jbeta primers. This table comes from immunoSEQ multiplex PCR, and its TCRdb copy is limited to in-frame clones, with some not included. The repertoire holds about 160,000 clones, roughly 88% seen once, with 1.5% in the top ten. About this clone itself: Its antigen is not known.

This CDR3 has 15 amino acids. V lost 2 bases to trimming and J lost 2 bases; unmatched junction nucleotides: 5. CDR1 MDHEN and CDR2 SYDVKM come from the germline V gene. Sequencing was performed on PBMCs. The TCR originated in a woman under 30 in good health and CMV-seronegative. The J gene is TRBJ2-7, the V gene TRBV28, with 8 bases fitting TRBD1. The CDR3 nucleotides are TGTGCCAGCAGTTTACCGGGACAGGAGCCCTACGAGCAGTACTTC. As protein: CASSLPGQEPYEQYF. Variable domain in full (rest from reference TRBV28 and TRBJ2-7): DVKVTQSSRYLVKRTGEKVFLECVQDMDHENMFWYRQDPGLGLRLIYFSYDVKMKEKGDIPEGYSVSREKKERFSLILESASTNQTSMYLCASSLPGQEPYEQYFGPGTRLTVT.